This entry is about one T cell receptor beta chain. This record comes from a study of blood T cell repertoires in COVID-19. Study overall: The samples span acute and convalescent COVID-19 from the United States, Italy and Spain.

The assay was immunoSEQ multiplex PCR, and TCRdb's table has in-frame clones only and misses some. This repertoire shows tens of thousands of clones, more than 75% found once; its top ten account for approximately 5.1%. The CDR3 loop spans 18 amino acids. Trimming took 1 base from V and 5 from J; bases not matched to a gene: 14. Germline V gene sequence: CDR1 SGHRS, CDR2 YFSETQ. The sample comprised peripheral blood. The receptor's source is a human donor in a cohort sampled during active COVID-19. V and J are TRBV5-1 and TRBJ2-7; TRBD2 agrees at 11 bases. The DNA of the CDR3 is TGCGCCAGCAGCTTGCCCCACCTGACTAGCGGGGACCCTAACGAGCAGTACTTC. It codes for CASSLPHLTSGDPNEQYF.